This TCR beta chain was sequenced in a study of breast tumors, draining lymph nodes, adjacent tissues. Study-level results: Most tumor T cells seemingly derive from lymph node, then expand in tumor.

Samples came from axillary lymph nodes draining the breast cancer. This clonotype was seen ten or more times. The antigen remains unidentified. The V gene's germline CDR1 is SGHDN and CDR2 FVKESK. The CDR3 is made up of 15 amino acids. After removal of 6 bases from V and 2 bases from J, the junction contained 8 bases not matched to a gene. From the multiplex PCR reads, TCRdb called clonotypes with MiXCR, one entry per CDR3 protein. The sample holds fewer than 200,000 distinct CDR3 sequences; approximately 30% are singletons and the top ten take 4.3%. The chain recombines TRBV14 with TRBJ2-7; 9 bases fit TRBD1. Source material: axillary lymph node tissue. The receptor comes from a female donor with breast cancer. Some clones in this sample may be carry-over from other donors' samples. The CDR3 reads CASSRTGAPPYEQYF. Here the CDR3 DNA reads TGTGCCAGCAGTCGGACAGGGGCTCCCCCCTACGAGCAGTACTTC.